The rows below give T cell receptor beta chains drawn from one sample of a study of control samples from healthy donors and cancer patients. TCRdb keeps only in-frame clones here, not all; method: immunoSEQ multiplex PCR. The sample has approximately 90,000 clones; approximately 95% are singletons. Material: blood. The receptors were gathered from a woman aged 25 to 39 in good health. Each CDR3 is given with its conserved first and last residue.

V gene,J gene,CDR3 protein
TRBV7-9,TRBJ2-2,CASRTRTQQGDGTGELFF
TRBV6-1,TRBJ2-2,CASSDAPENTGELFF
TRBV18,TRBJ2-5,CASSPPNGVRSRKHQETQYF
TRBV4-1,TRBJ2-5,CASSQGPGEGETQYF
TRBV2,TRBJ1-4,CASKGVDSPNEKLFF
TRBV2,TRBJ2-7,CASREGHGYEQYF
TRBV19,TRBJ1-5,CASSIGLGPNQPQHF
TRBV18,TRBJ2-1,CASSPWTIAGGLDNEQFF
TRBV19,TRBJ2-1,CASTQGSGRANEQFF
TRBV5-6,TRBJ2-1,CASSLKTWNNEQFF
TRBV4-1,TRBJ1-1,CASSQEDQGEAFF
TRBV29-1,TRBJ1-3,CSVRQGGLGNTIYF
TRBV4-2,TRBJ1-6,CASSQGAGTDNSPLHF
TRBV7-9,TRBJ1-2,CASSLGAGTGYTF
TRBV3-1/TRBV3-2,TRBJ2-1,CASSPGSSSEQFF
TRBV7-9,TRBJ2-1,CASSLGLYEQFF
TRBV6-1,TRBJ1-6,CASSEQDRDYSPLHF
TRBV7-8,TRBJ2-7,CASSLYQGSYEQYF
TRBV30,TRBJ1-4,CAWSVPRGDFRVGANEKLFF
TRBV7-9,TRBJ1-1,CASSPDRGSVNTEAFF
TRBV12-3/TRBV12-4,TRBJ2-5,CASSFLGQETQYF
TRBV7-9,TRBJ1-2,CASSRGTGAGYTF
TRBV4-2,TRBJ2-1,CASSQSVRGLAGRSSYNEQFF
TRBV18,TRBJ1-1,CASSPPGSSGKAFF
TRBV10-2,TRBJ2-7,CASSALGGGPAYEQYF
TRBV19,TRBJ2-7,CASSISSGAREQYF
TRBV4-1,TRBJ2-5,CASRASGLIGAETQYF
TRBV7-9,TRBJ2-7,CASSLSPYEQYF
TRBV10-1,TRBJ2-2,CASSRQKNTGELFF
TRBV19,TRBJ1-4,CASSIRDRAFEKLFF
TRBV27,TRBJ1-5,CASSLGDSNQPQHF
TRBV5-1,TRBJ1-2,CASSLALNGKMDGYTF
TRBV7-9,TRBJ2-7,CASSYRDRGYEQYF
TRBV5-1,TRBJ1-1,CASSFHTDRYEAFF
TRBV18,TRBJ2-7,CASSPDTYEQYF
TRBV19,TRBJ2-5,CASSRGQAMYQETQYF
TRBV5-1,TRBJ1-6,CASSPPRPKFNFTLHF
TRBV18,TRBJ1-6,CASSPGHLALNSPLHF
TRBV24-1,TRBJ2-1,CATSPPGSSYNEQFF
TRBV30,TRBJ2-1,CAWSGSSLGGSYNEQFF
TRBV27,TRBJ1-5,CASWTGLGSQHF
TRBV7-9,TRBJ1-6,CASSLAGQANSPLHF